Each of the 19 T cell receptor beta chains below was sequenced from the same sample in a study of blood T cell repertoires in COVID-19. Clones were sequenced by immunoSEQ multiplex PCR, and TCRdb holds only the in-frame ones, with some missing. The sample shows 250,000 or so clones, roughly nine tenths of them seen only once. Input material: peripheral blood. These receptors were obtained from a woman between 40 and 55 years old who had recovered from COVID-19.

The chain links TRBV28 to TRBJ2-1, with D perhaps matching TRBD1 (5 bases). CDR3 length: 13 residues. Germline V gene data show CDR1 as MDHEN and CDR2 as SYDVKM. Trimming removed 5 bases at V and 8 bases at J, with 13 bases between. The CDR3 protein is CASSSRDVDEQFF. DNA for the CDR3: TGTGCCAGCAGTAGCAGGGATGTAGATGAGCAGTTCTTC.

The CDR3 DNA reads TGTGCCAGCACCCTTAAACCCTCGGCTAGCCAAGAGACCCAGTACTTC. Its translation: CASTLKPSASQETQYF. J is TRBJ2-5 and V is TRBV2; D remains unclear. CDR3 length equals 16 residues. Trimming took 7 bases from V and 1 from J, leaving 19 bases between them. Germline CDR1 is SNHLY and CDR2 is FYNNEI.

This chain uses TRBV5-4 with TRBJ1-2; 7 nucleotides agree with TRBD1. This CDR3 comprises 14 residues. Germline V gene lookup returns CDR1 SGHNT and CDR2 YYREEE (reference sequence). The trim removed 3 bases at V and 2 bases at J, leaving 4 bases unmatched. Here the CDR3 reads CASSSGQYNYGYTF. The DNA of the CDR3 is TGTGCCAGCAGCTCGGGACAGTACAACTATGGCTACACCTTC.

J is TRBJ1-1 and V is TRBV6-1, with D perhaps TRBD1 (5 bases). This CDR3 spans 15 amino acids. Germline CDR1 and CDR2: MNHNS and SASEGT. Trimming cost V 3 bases and J 6 bases, with 17 bases left between them. CDR3 protein: CASSDGQTLSAEAFF. The CDR3 DNA reads as TGTGCCAGCAGTGACGGACAAACTTTGAGCGCTGAAGCTTTCTTT.

This clone was recorded once. J is TRBJ2-1 and V is TRBV11-2; TRBD2 matches 7 bases. Germline V lookup: CDR1 SGHAT, CDR2 FQNNGV. The V gene end was trimmed by 7 bases and the J gene end by 7 bases; junction bases not matched to a gene: 10. There are 14 residues in the CDR3. This CDR3 reads CASTRVGGRNEQFF. CDR3 nucleotides: TGTGCCAGCACCAGAGTGGGCGGGAGAAATGAGCAGTTCTTC.

This rearrangement joins TRBV7-9 to TRBJ1-1, with D perhaps TRBD1 (5 bases). This CDR3 is 16 amino acids long. V lost 5 bases, J lost 4 bases, and 20 bases lay in between. Germline values: CDR1 SEHNR, CDR2 FQNEAQ (reference sequence). The DNA of the CDR3 is TGTGCCAGCAGCAACCTCCGGGGGGGGTTTAGCACTGAAGCTTTCTTT. Translating gives CASSNLRGGFSTEAFF.

The rearrangement joins TRBV7-6 to TRBJ2-4, with D possibly TRBD1 on 5 matching bases. The CDR3 has 13 amino acids. The germline V gene encodes CDR1 SGHVS and CDR2 FNYEAQ. Deletions cut 2 bases from V and 8 bases from J, with 10 bases between. CDR3 nucleotides: TGTGCCAGCAGCTTAAGCAGGGCAGACATTCAGTACTTC. It is translated as CASSLSRADIQYF. The full variable domain, completed using reference TRBV7-6 and TRBJ2-4, is GAGVSQSPRYKVTKRGQDVALRCDPISGHVSLYWYRQALGQGPEFLTYFNYEAQQDKSGLPNDRFSAERPEGSISTLTIQRTEQRDSAMYRCASSLSRADIQYFGAGTRLSVL.

The chain recombines TRBV25-1 with TRBJ1-2, with D perhaps matching TRBD1 (5 bases). V was trimmed by 6 bases and J by 2 bases, leaving 19 bases between them. The CDR3 has 16 residues. Germline loops: CDR1 MGHDK, CDR2 SYGVNS. The CDR3 spells CASRGRVGDTNYGYTF. The CDR3 DNA reads as TGTGCCAGCAGGGGGAGGGTAGGGGATACGAACTATGGCTACACCTTC.

The V call is TRBV4-2, the J call TRBJ2-7, with a possible D match to TRBD2 (6 bases). Trimming cost V 5 bases and J 0 bases, with 11 bases left between them. The CDR3 loop spans 14 amino acids. CDR1 is LGHNA and CDR2 is YNFKEQ in the germline V gene. The DNA of the CDR3 is TGTGCCAGCAGCGCCCGGGACTCCTCCTACGAGCAGTACTTC. Translating it yields CASSARDSSYEQYF.

This sequence joins TRBV10-3 and TRBJ1-3, with 7 bases lining up with TRBD1. The ends lost 4 bases at V and 4 bases at J; junction bases unmatched: 7. The CDR3 length is 15 residues. CDR1 and CDR2 from the germline V gene are ENHRY and SYGVKD. DNA for the CDR3: TGTGCCATCAGTGCCGAGACAGGGCCAGGAAACACCATATATTTT. This sequence encodes CAISAETGPGNTIYF.

The genes are TRBV18 and TRBJ2-3, with TRBD1 matching over 9 bases. The CDR3 covers 16 residues. Looked up from germline, CDR1 is KGHSH and CDR2 is LQKENI. Germline trimming cut 4 bases from V and 0 bases from J; bases unmatched to any gene: 5. CDR3 sequence reads: CASSRLGQGSTDTQYF. The CDR3 DNA is TGTGCCAGCTCACGCCTAGGACAGGGGAGCACAGATACGCAGTATTTT.

In regard to this clone: The junction shows a germline mismatch at one end, possibly a read error. This rearrangement joins TRBV5-5 to TRBJ2-1; TRBD2 might be the D (6 bases). This CDR3 region has 14 residues. Germline assignment: CDR1 SGHKS and CDR2 YYEKEE (reference sequence). CDR3: CASRLEGDYNEQFF. The CDR3, as DNA: TGTGCCAGCAGGTTGGAGGGAGACTACAATGAGCAGTTCTTC.

This clone was seen once. The chain recombines TRBV11-2 with TRBJ2-7, with D hard to call. V lost 5 bases, J lost 3 bases, and 8 bases lay in between. Per the germline V gene, CDR1 is SGHAT and CDR2 is FQNNGV. The CDR3 covers 12 residues. The CDR3 DNA reads as TGTGCCAGCAGCCGAGAGAGCTACGAGCAGTACTTC. Protein sequence: CASSRESYEQYF.

This clone has a single count. The genes are TRBV7-6 and TRBJ2-2; 9 bases match TRBD2. CDR1 is SGHVS, CDR2 FNYEAQ, per germline. V was clipped by 1 base and J by 10 bases; unmatched bases: 19. The CDR3 spans 19 residues. The CDR3 nucleotides are TGTGCCAGCAGCTTAGTAGCTAGCGGGAATTACCTGGGGCCCGAGGAGCTGTTTTTT. This encodes CASSLVASGNYLGPEELFF. Variable domain in full (rest from reference TRBV7-6 and TRBJ2-2): GAGVSQSPRYKVTKRGQDVALRCDPISGHVSLYWYRQALGQGPEFLTYFNYEAQQDKSGLPNDRFSAERPEGSISTLTIQRTEQRDSAMYRCASSLVASGNYLGPEELFFGEGSRLTVL.

As for this clone: The junction shows a germline mismatch at one end, possibly a read error. The chain carries TRBV5-1 and TRBJ2-1; 8 positions agree with TRBD2. The CDR3 is 16 residues long. From germline, CDR1 is SGHRS and CDR2 YFSETQ. The CDR3 reads CASRLAGTSSYNEQFF. CDR3 coding DNA: TGCGCCAGCAGATTGGCCGGGACTAGCTCCTACAATGAGCAGTTCTTC.

The chain carries TRBV19 and TRBJ2-3; TRBD1 is a possible D gene (5 bases). Germline V gives CDR1 LNHDA, CDR2 SQIVND (reference sequence). With 6 bases removed from V and 3 bases from J, the gap between germline ends came to 13 bases. CDR3 size: 14 residues. The CDR3 loop reads CASSNPSGTDTQYF. The CDR3 nucleotides are TGTGCCAGTAGCAACCCTTCAGGGACAGATACGCAGTATTTT.

This chain uses TRBV3-1 (or the pseudogene TRBV3-2) with TRBJ1-3; D is uncertain. The germline V gene has CDR1 LGHDT and CDR2 YNNKEL (reference sequence). CDR3 length: 15 residues. The V end lost 4 bases, the J end lost 0 bases, and 10 bases lay between the germline ends. The CDR3 DNA reads as TGTGCCAGCAGCCGAGGGTTTCACTCTGGAAACACCATATATTTT. Its protein is CASSRGFHSGNTIYF.

The V call is TRBV7-2, the J call TRBJ2-1, with 10 bases matching TRBD2. CDR1 is SGHTA, CDR2 FQGNSA, per germline. The CDR3 is 14 residues long. Trimming removed 1 base from V and 13 bases from J; junction bases left unmatched: 7. DNA of the CDR3: TGTGCCAGCAGCTTAGAGGCCTCTAGCGGGAGACAGTTCTTC. Translating gives CASSLEASSGRQFF.

This clone was seen only once. The chain uses TRBV19 and TRBJ2-1, with D perhaps TRBD2 (6 bases). The V and J ends lost 1 base and 8 bases respectively, with 15 bases between them. Germline loops: CDR1 LNHDA, CDR2 SQIVND (reference sequence). The CDR3 spans 15 residues. CDR3 nucleotide sequence: TGTGCCAGTAGTATAGTGGCGGGGCTTCTCCATGAGCAGTTCTTC. The encoded protein is CASSIVAGLLHEQFF.